This paragraph covers one T cell receptor beta chain sequence. Antigen specificity is unknown. Patients sequenced had flow cytometry evidence of CD8+CD57+ cell expansion. All participating patients were living with severe acquired aplastic anemia. In germline, CDR1 is SGHRS, CDR2 YFSETQ. CDR3 length equals 17 residues. With 8 bases removed from V and 1 base from J, the gap between germline ends came to 22 bases. This sample stems from a study of CD8+CD57+ T cells in acquired aplastic anemia. Background on the study: The study obtained an average of 3.2 ug of DNA from sorted CD4+ and CD8+ cells.

Study-level results: Controls did not differ significantly from patients in CD8+ Simpson's diversity. The same twenty-nine CD8+ CDR3 sequences occurred in patients and in controls.

For CDR3 and TCR beta VDJ profiling, genomic DNA was the template used. MiXCR, run by TCRdb on the reads, gives a single entry per CDR3 protein. The sample yields 150,000 to 200,000 distinct CDR3 sequences, 48% seen once. The rearrangement links TRBV5-1 to TRBJ2-1, with D possibly being TRBD2 (7 bases). The sample comprised sorted CD4+, CD8+, or CD8+CD57+ T cells (not recorded which) from PBMCs. This clonotype originated in a human donor with aplastic anemia. The CDR3 nucleotides read TGCGCCAGTTCCACTGGGGGCGAGGGGGGGTCCTACAATGAGCAGTTCTTC. Translating gives CASSTGGEGGSYNEQFF.